The clone carrying this T cell receptor (beta chain) was observed at least ten times. This sample was taken from a study of T cells in Graves' hyperthyroidism and ophthalmopathy. Those patients with uncontrolled infection, other autoimmune disease, pregnancy or lactation were excluded. This sample holds PBMCs from approximately 10 ml fresh peripheral blood. TCR beta CDR3 regions were amplified from RNA. With the HTBI primer set, the TCR CDR3 went through a first round of RT-PCR. In TCRdb, the multiplex PCR reads were re-called with MiXCR into one record per CDR3 protein. The repertoire holds fewer than 650,000 distinct CDR3 sequences, with roughly 14% as singletons. Germline loops: CDR1 MDHEN, CDR2 SYDVKM. This CDR3 is built from 14 residues. V lost 3 bases, J lost 6 bases, and 11 bases lay in between.

The sample taken for sequencing was blood. This TCR came from a woman aged 40 to 49 with Graves' ophthalmopathy. This chain joins TRBV28 and TRBJ2-2; no clear D gene. CDR3 region: CASSFPVGSGELFF. Written as DNA, the CDR3 is TGTGCCAGCAGTTTCCCCGTTGGGTCCGGGGAGCTGTTTTTT.